Following are 27 T cell receptor beta chains from one sample sequenced in a study of cytomegalovirus exposure and HLA in healthy donors. The study ran its PCR with 60 Vbeta and 13 Jbeta primers. Assay: immunoSEQ multiplex PCR; the TCRdb copy retains only in-frame clones and omits some. The sample includes some 190,000 clones, more than 65% of them seen just once. Source material: PBMCs. The source is a man aged 35 to 55 in good health and CMV-seropositive.

V is TRBV19 and J is TRBJ1-5, with D possibly being TRBD1 (5 bases). Germline V gene lookup returns CDR1 LNHDA and CDR2 SQIVND (reference sequence). This CDR3 spans 16 amino acids. The germline V and J ends were trimmed by 5 bases and 1 base, with 15 bases remaining between them. The CDR3 sequence is CASSPGGVRSNQPQHF. DNA of the CDR3: TGTGCCAGTAGTCCGGGGGGAGTGCGGAGCAATCAGCCCCAGCATTTT.

The V gene is TRBV7-9, the J gene TRBJ2-1, with 8 bases aligning to TRBD2. Germline CDR1 and CDR2: SEHNR and FQNEAQ (reference sequence). V shed 9 bases and J 7 bases; nucleotides not matched to a gene: 11. The CDR3 length is 14 residues. DNA of the CDR3: TGTGCCAGTAACCTCGGGACTAGTTGGAATGAGCAGTTCTTC. Residues: CASNLGTSWNEQFF.

The chain couples TRBV6-1 to TRBJ2-4; 8 bases are a match to TRBD1. The CDR3 sequence is 16 residues long. V lost 1 base and J lost 3; bases outside the gene matches: 5. Per the germline V gene, CDR1 is MNHNS and CDR2 is SASEGT. In DNA, the CDR3 is TGTGCCAGCAGTGAAGACAGGGGGTTGGTCAAAAACATTCAGTACTTC. It encodes CASSEDRGLVKNIQYF.

The V call is TRBV6-1, the J call TRBJ2-7; 7 bases are shared with TRBD1. CDR3 length: 16 amino acids. CDR1 and CDR2 (germline): MNHNS, SASEGT. Unmatched junction bases numbered 7, after V lost 2 bases and J lost 0 bases. The chain's CDR3 is CASSERDSLNSYEQYF. The CDR3 DNA reads TGTGCCAGCAGTGAAAGGGACAGCCTAAACTCCTACGAGCAGTACTTC.

The genes are TRBV18 and TRBJ1-3; no definite D call. The CDR3 runs to 15 residues. V lost 2 bases to trimming and J lost 0 bases, with 8 bases between them. Germline V gives CDR1 KGHSH, CDR2 LQKENI. CDR3 sequence: CASSPGPNSGNTIYF. In nucleotides, the CDR3 is TGTGCCAGCTCACCAGGGCCGAACTCTGGAAACACCATATATTTT. The complete variable domain, with remaining parts taken from reference TRBV18 and TRBJ1-3, reads NAGVMQNPRHLVRRRGQEARLRCSPMKGHSHVYWYRQLPEEGLKFMVYLQKENIIDESGMPKERFSAEFPKEGPSILRIQQVVRGDSAAYFCASSPGPNSGNTIYFGEGSWLTVV.

The CDR3 DNA sequence: TGTGCCACCAGCAGAGACTCCCCCTGGCACGAAGAAAAAGAGCAGTACTTC. Protein product: CATSRDSPWHEEKEQYF. The chain couples TRBV15 to TRBJ2-7; D uncertain. V was pared by 0 bases and J by 7 bases, with 22 bases between. The CDR3 loop spans 17 amino acids. Germline V gene lookup returns CDR1 LNHNV and CDR2 YYDKDF (reference sequence).

As DNA, the CDR3 is TGTGCCAGCAGCGCCCTCCGGGGGGCAACTAATGAAAAACTGTTTTTT. Residues: CASSALRGATNEKLFF. The chain couples TRBV2 to TRBJ1-4, with a weak D call TRBD1 (5 bases). The V gene lost 6 bases and the J gene lost 0 bases, with 14 bases spanning the gap. This CDR3 region has 16 residues. Germline V lookup: CDR1 SNHLY, CDR2 FYNNEI. The full variable domain, completed using reference TRBV2 and TRBJ1-4, is EPEVTQTPSHQVTQMGQEVILRCVPISNHLYFYWYRQILGQKVEFLVSFYNNEISEKSEIFDDQFSVERPDGSNFTLKIRSTKLEDSAMYFCASSALRGATNEKLFFGSGTQLSVL.

V usage is TRBV5-4 and J usage is TRBJ2-5; TRBD1 aligns across 7 bases. The DNA end favors TRBJ2-7, so the J call may be wrong. The germline V gene encodes CDR1 SGHNT and CDR2 YYREEE (reference sequence). CDR3 length: 16 amino acids. In nucleotides, the CDR3 is TGTGCCAGCAGCTACGCCCCGGGACAGAGAGGGAACGAGCAGTACTTC. Translating it yields CASSYAPGQRGNEQYF.

The chain combines TRBV11-2 with TRBJ1-1; no reliable D call. Germline V gene data show CDR1 as SGHAT and CDR2 as FQNNGV. V was shortened by 3 bases and J by 8 bases, with 13 bases between the two germline ends. The CDR3 has 13 residues. CDR3 sequence: CASSFLNEIEAFF. The CDR3 region has the DNA TGTGCCAGCAGCTTCTTGAACGAGATCGAAGCTTTCTTT.

Concerning this clone itself: The junction and the germline gene differ at one end; a read error may be behind it. The sample has other DNA sequences that encode this CDR3 too. This chain uses TRBV11-2 with TRBJ2-1; 8 bases map to TRBD2. Germline CDR1 reads SGHAT; CDR2 reads FQNNGV. This CDR3 has 17 residues. The chain's CDR3 is CASSYAPASGPRNEQFF. DNA of the CDR3: TGCGCCAGCTCCTACGCCCCGGCTAGCGGGCCCCGGAATGAGCAGTTCTTC.

The chain employs TRBV5-1 and TRBJ1-1; 9 bases are a match to TRBD1. Trimming at V came to 0 bases and at J to 0 bases, leaving 6 bases not matched to a gene. Per the germline V gene, CDR1 is SGHRS and CDR2 is YFSETQ. The CDR3 consists of 17 residues. The CDR3 region has the DNA TGCGCCAGCAGCTTGGCGGGGACAGGGCGGGTGAACACTGAAGCTTTCTTT. Translated, it gives CASSLAGTGRVNTEAFF.

The chain joins TRBV4-1 to TRBJ2-5; tentatively, D is TRBD2 (5 bases). The CDR3 sequence is 14 residues long. Trimming left V 1 base short and J 4 bases short, with 10 bases between. From germline, CDR1 is MGHRA and CDR2 YSYEKL. The CDR3 region is CASSQVGAGETQYF. The CDR3 region has the DNA TGCGCCAGCAGCCAAGTGGGCGCGGGAGAGACCCAGTACTTC.

The chain is built from TRBV30 and TRBJ2-2; D call uncertain. V was clipped by 0 bases and J by 8 bases, with 10 bases between them. The CDR3 covers 13 residues. CDR1 is GTSNPN and CDR2 is SVGIG in the germline V gene (reference sequence). CDR3 residues: CAWSVPGRGELFF. Here the CDR3 DNA reads TGTGCCTGGAGTGTACCGGGTCGGGGGGAGCTGTTTTTT.

In nucleotides, the CDR3 is TGTGCCAGTAGACCACAGGGGACTAGCAATCAGCCCCAGCATTTT. Protein: CASRPQGTSNQPQHF. V gene TRBV19 combines with J gene TRBJ1-5, with 7 nucleotides matching TRBD1. J lost 0 bases, V lost 6 bases, and 5 bases had no gene match. CDR1 is LNHDA and CDR2 is SQIVND in the germline V gene (reference sequence). The CDR3 is 15 amino acids.

The rearrangement uses TRBV5-4 and TRBJ1-2; D might be TRBD1 (5 bases). V was cut by 4 bases and J by 9 bases, with 13 bases left in between. Germline CDR1 reads SGHNT; CDR2 reads YYREEE (reference sequence). The CDR3 totals 12 residues. The CDR3 DNA reads TGTGCCAGCAGCGGAGCGGGGGGTAGCTACACCTTC. Residues: CASSGAGGSYTF.

The rearrangement links TRBV13 to TRBJ2-1, with D possibly being TRBD1 (5 bases). From germline, CDR1 is PRHDT and CDR2 FYEKMQ (reference sequence). This CDR3 contains 14 residues. V lost 3 bases and J lost 4, with 10 bases in between. In nucleotides, the CDR3 is TGTGCCAGCAGCTTGCAGGCAGGGTACAATGAGCAGTTCTTC. Amino acid sequence: CASSLQAGYNEQFF.

The chain carries TRBV21-1 and TRBJ2-1; the table assigns TRBD2, which was not confirmed against the DNA. TRBV21-1 is recorded as a pseudogene. The CDR3 runs 17 residues. CDR3 sequence (DNA): TGTGCCAGCAGCCCACGGACTAGCGGGAGCTCCTACAATGAGCAGTTCTTC. Its protein is CASSPRTSGSSYNEQFF.

The V call is TRBV28, the J call TRBJ2-5; TRBD2 aligns across 12 bases. The CDR3 contains 13 residues. Germline V gene lookup returns CDR1 MDHEN and CDR2 SYDVKM. The junction had 5 bases not matched to a gene; V was cut back by 10 bases and J by 5 bases. CDR3 loop: CATRLAGVETQYF. Here the CDR3 DNA reads TGTGCCACCAGACTAGCGGGAGTGGAGACCCAGTACTTC.

V is TRBV6-1 and J is TRBJ2-1; 10 nucleotides match TRBD2. The CDR3 extends over 17 amino acids. Trimming took 2 bases from V and 2 from J; bases not matched to a gene: 6. Germline V gene data show CDR1 as MNHNS and CDR2 as SASEGT. The CDR3 reads CASSEIAGGKAYNEQFF. CDR3 DNA sequence: TGTGCCAGCAGTGAAATAGCGGGAGGAAAAGCCTACAATGAGCAGTTCTTC.

The CDR3 reads CASSLGAVGRIAYEQYF. CDR3 nucleotide sequence: TGCGCCAGCAGCTTGGGGGCAGTGGGGAGGATCGCCTACGAGCAGTACTTC. The chain employs TRBV5-1 and TRBJ2-7, with D perhaps TRBD2 (6 bases). Germline lookup yields CDR1 SGHRS and CDR2 YFSETQ. The CDR3 is made up of 17 amino acids. V lost 0 bases and J lost 2, with 18 bases in between.

This clone was observed a few times. The CDR3 loop reads CASGSGGQYEQYF. DNA for the CDR3: TGTGCCAGCGGCTCCGGGGGGCAGTACGAGCAGTACTTC. This sequence joins TRBV21-1 and TRBJ2-7; TRBD2 is the table's D call, not checked against the DNA. TRBV21-1 is annotated as a pseudogene. The CDR3 consists of 13 residues.

This chain links TRBV6-1 with TRBJ2-7; D gene uncertain. The CDR3 contains 15 residues. V gave up 2 bases and J gave up 7 bases, with 18 bases separating them. Germline CDR1 MNHNS, CDR2 SASEGT. This CDR3 reads CASSEQTAVVREQYF. CDR3 coding DNA: TGTGCCAGCAGTGAACAAACGGCGGTTGTTAGGGAGCAGTACTTC.

The V gene is TRBV29-1, the J gene TRBJ2-2; no clear D. V lost 6 bases and J 4 bases, leaving 12 bases between the germline ends. Germline CDR1 is SQVTM and CDR2 is ANQGSEA. CDR3 size: 13 residues. The CDR3 nucleotides read TGCAGCGTGGGTACTATAGGCACCGGGGAGCTGTTTTTT. This codes for CSVGTIGTGELFF.

J is TRBJ2-5 and V is TRBV25-1, with D possibly matching TRBD2 (6 bases). V lost 1 base and J lost 5, with 11 bases in between. This CDR3 contains 14 residues. Germline V gene sequence: CDR1 MGHDK, CDR2 SYGVNS. CDR3 sequence: CASSEFGGKETQYF. CDR3 DNA sequence: TGTGCCAGCAGTGAATTTGGGGGGAAGGAGACCCAGTACTTC.

The V call is TRBV15, the J call TRBJ1-3; 7 bases are shared with TRBD1. V lost 0 bases to trimming and J lost 0 bases; unmatched junction nucleotides: 5. The length of the CDR3 is 17 residues. CDR1 is LNHNV and CDR2 is YYDKDF in the germline V gene (reference sequence). CDR3 amino acids: CATSRDLRDSSGNTIYF. The DNA of the CDR3 is TGTGCCACCAGCAGAGATCTACGGGACAGCTCTGGAAACACCATATATTTT.

The genes are TRBV2 and TRBJ2-3; 9 nucleotides line up with TRBD1. The CDR3 consists of 13 residues. Germline assignment: CDR1 SNHLY and CDR2 FYNNEI. V shed 3 bases, J shed 6 bases, and the junction held 1 base outside the gene matches. The CDR3 spells CASSEDRGDTQYF. Written as DNA, the CDR3 is TGTGCCAGCAGTGAGGACAGGGGTGATACGCAGTATTTT.

V usage is TRBV7-9 and J usage is TRBJ2-1; 10 bases align to TRBD2. This CDR3 has 15 amino acids. Germline lookup yields CDR1 SEHNR and CDR2 FQNEAQ (reference sequence). V shed 5 bases, J shed 4 bases, and the junction held 5 bases outside the gene matches. The CDR3 DNA reads as TGTGCCAGCAGCGGGGGACTAGCGAATTACAATGAGCAGTTCTTC. Translation gives CASSGGLANYNEQFF.